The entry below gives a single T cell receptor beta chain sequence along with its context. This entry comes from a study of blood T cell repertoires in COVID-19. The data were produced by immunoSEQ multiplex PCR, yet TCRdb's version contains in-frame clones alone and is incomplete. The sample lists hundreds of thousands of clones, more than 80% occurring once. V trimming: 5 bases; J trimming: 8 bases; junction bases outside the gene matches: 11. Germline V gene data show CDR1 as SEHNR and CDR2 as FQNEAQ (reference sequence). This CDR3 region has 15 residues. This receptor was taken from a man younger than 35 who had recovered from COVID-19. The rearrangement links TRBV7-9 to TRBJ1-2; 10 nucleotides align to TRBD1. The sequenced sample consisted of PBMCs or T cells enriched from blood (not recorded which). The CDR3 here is CASSDDRGRLEGYTF. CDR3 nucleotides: TGTGCCAGCAGCGACGACAGGGGGCGATTAGAGGGCTACACCTTC.